A selection of T cell receptor beta chains follows, all from one sample in a study of beta chain features in type 1 diabetes. Using immunoSEQ multiplex PCR, the repertoire was profiled, and TCRdb retains in-frame clones only, with some absent. The sample lists under 400,000 clones; around a fifth were seen once. The specimen sequenced was naive CD4+ T cells from blood. The receptors stem from a young woman in good health. Both conserved end residues are part of each CDR3. Each record gives: CDR3 length, V gene, J gene, clone size, D gene, CDR3 protein, CDR3 DNA. A D gene is named only where the DNA matches it firmly. Only part of the rows carry a size: once, few, many, or a class if the clone is expanded.

length: 13; V: TRBV5-1; J: TRBJ2-1; size: few; D: TRBD2; CDR3: CASGQAGGNEQFF; DNA: TGCGCCAGCGGTCAGGCGGGGGGCAATGAGCAGTTCTTC
length: 12; V: TRBV29-1; J: TRBJ2-3; size: -; D: -; CDR3: CSVESDTDTQYF; DNA: TGCAGCGTTGAGTCAGACACAGATACGCAGTATTTT
length: 15; V: TRBV27; J: TRBJ1-2; size: few; D: TRBD1; CDR3: CASSLRGTASYGYTF; DNA: TGTGCCAGCAGTTTAAGGGGGACAGCTAGCTATGGCTACACCTTC
length: 12; V: TRBV7-2; J: TRBJ2-4; size: -; D: TRBD1; CDR3: CASRDRANIQYF; DNA: TGTGCCAGCAGAGACAGGGCGAACATTCAGTACTTC
length: 14; V: TRBV5-1; J: TRBJ2-2; size: -; D: -; CDR3: CASSLLQTTGELFF; DNA: TGCGCCAGCAGTCTTCTACAGACCACCGGGGAGCTGTTTTTT
length: 15; V: TRBV30; J: TRBJ2-7; size: few; D: TRBD2; CDR3: CAWSVLGLAAYEQYF; DNA: TGTGCCTGGAGTGTCTTGGGACTAGCGGCTTACGAGCAGTACTTC
length: 15; V: TRBV2; J: TRBJ2-1; size: -; D: TRBD2; CDR3: CASSELSGVYNEQFF; DNA: TGTGCCAGCAGTGAACTTAGCGGGGTCTACAATGAGCAGTTCTTC
length: 13; V: TRBV10-3; J: TRBJ2-3; size: -; D: TRBD2; CDR3: CAISGRTTDTQYF; DNA: TGTGCCATCAGCGGGAGGACGACAGATACGCAGTATTTT
length: 14; V: TRBV6-1; J: TRBJ2-3; size: few; D: TRBD2; CDR3: CASFLAGGTDTQYF; DNA: TGTGCCAGCTTTCTAGCGGGAGGAACAGATACGCAGTATTTT
length: 12; V: TRBV2; J: TRBJ2-7; size: -; D: -; CDR3: CASSASSYEQYF; DNA: TGTGCCAGCAGTGCCAGCTCCTACGAGCAGTACTTC
length: 11; V: TRBV6-5; J: TRBJ2-1; size: -; D: -; CDR3: CASSGLNEQFF; DNA: TGTGCCAGCAGTGGCCTCAATGAGCAGTTCTTC
length: 15; V: TRBV30; J: TRBJ2-7; size: few; D: TRBD2; CDR3: CAWSVSGSRSGGQYF; DNA: TGTGCCTGGAGTGTTAGCGGGAGTAGATCCGGAGGGCAGTACTTC
length: 13; V: TRBV9; J: TRBJ1-6; size: -; D: -; CDR3: CASSVAINSPLHF; DNA: TGTGCCAGCAGCGTAGCTATTAATTCACCCCTCCACTTT
length: 16; V: TRBV4-1; J: TRBJ1-5; size: -; D: -; CDR3: CASSSYPQGAGQPQHF; DNA: TGCGCCAGCAGCTCCTACCCGCAAGGGGCCGGACAGCCCCAGCATTTT
length: 14; V: TRBV18; J: TRBJ2-6; size: -; D: -; CDR3: CASSRGDGANVLTF; DNA: TGTGCCAGCTCACGGGGAGACGGGGCCAACGTCCTGACTTTC
length: 13; V: TRBV2; J: TRBJ2-1; size: -; D: -; CDR3: CASRLTSYNEQFF; DNA: TGTGCCAGCAGACTAACCTCCTACAATGAGCAGTTCTTC
length: 15; V: TRBV18; J: TRBJ1-6; size: -; D: -; CDR3: CASSPRSGGDSPLHF; DNA: TGTGCCAGCTCACCCCGGAGTGGGGGGGATTCACCCCTCCACTTT
length: 14; V: TRBV30; J: TRBJ2-7; size: few; D: TRBD1; CDR3: CAWSRGTETYEQYF; DNA: TGTGCCTGGAGTCGAGGGACAGAAACCTACGAGCAGTACTTC
length: 13; V: TRBV29-1; J: TRBJ1-1; size: -; D: TRBD1; CDR3: CSGRQGSNTEAFF; DNA: TGCAGCGGGCGACAGGGATCGAACACTGAAGCTTTCTTT
length: 15; V: TRBV5-1; J: TRBJ2-3; size: -; D: TRBD1; CDR3: CASSGTGDHTDTQYF; DNA: TGCGCCAGCAGCGGAACAGGGGACCACACAGATACGCAGTATTTT
length: 16; V: TRBV4-1; J: TRBJ2-1; size: few; D: TRBD1; CDR3: CASSYPGTDLHNEQFF; DNA: TGCGCCAGCAGCTACCCCGGGACAGACCTCCACAATGAGCAGTTCTTC
length: 14; V: TRBV11-2; J: TRBJ2-1; size: -; D: -; CDR3: CASGPMYEANEQFF; DNA: TGTGCCAGCGGCCCCATGTACGAAGCGAATGAGCAGTTCTTC
length: 16; V: TRBV6-4; J: TRBJ2-6; size: -; D: TRBD1; CDR3: CASSREGARGANVLTF; DNA: TGTGCCAGCAGTCGAGAGGGGGCAAGGGGGGCCAACGTCCTGACTTTC
length: 15; V: TRBV5-1; J: TRBJ2-1; size: -; D: TRBD2; CDR3: CASSSLAGEYNEQFF; DNA: TGCGCCAGCAGCTCTCTAGCGGGAGAGTACAATGAGCAGTTCTTC
length: 16; V: TRBV6-5; J: TRBJ2-7; size: -; D: -; CDR3: CASSYYGVPQRGEQYF; DNA: TGTGCCAGCAGTTACTATGGAGTCCCGCAACGAGGCGAGCAGTACTTC
length: 14; V: TRBV30; J: TRBJ2-6; size: -; D: -; CDR3: CAWDYTSGANVLTF; DNA: TGTGCCTGGGACTATACCTCTGGGGCCAACGTCCTGACTTTC
length: 16; V: TRBV15; J: TRBJ2-2; size: few; D: TRBD1; CDR3: CATSSLWDSYTGELFF; DNA: TGTGCCACCAGCAGCCTGTGGGACAGCTACACCGGGGAGCTGTTTTTT
length: 14; V: TRBV5-6; J: TRBJ2-3; size: few; D: -; CDR3: CASSFRGGVDTQYF; DNA: TGTGCCAGCAGCTTCCGGGGTGGAGTGGATACGCAGTATTTT
length: 15; V: TRBV5-1; J: TRBJ1-1; size: -; D: -; CDR3: CASSLTVTLNTEAFF; DNA: TGCGCCAGCAGCTTGACAGTTACGTTGAACACTGAAGCTTTCTTT
length: 14; V: TRBV11-2; J: TRBJ1-1; size: -; D: TRBD1; CDR3: CASSFGGGNTEAFF; DNA: TGTGCCAGCAGCTTCGGAGGGGGCAACACTGAAGCTTTCTTT
length: 14; V: TRBV29-1; J: TRBJ2-3; size: -; D: TRBD2; CDR3: CSVASSGGATTQYF; DNA: TGCAGCGTTGCGAGTAGCGGGGGGGCAACTACGCAGTATTTT
length: 17; V: TRBV4-1; J: TRBJ1-2; size: few; D: -; CDR3: CASSGGQTQQNFYGYTF; DNA: TGCGCCAGCAGCGGTGGGCAGACCCAACAGAATTTCTATGGCTACACCTTC
length: 14; V: TRBV18; J: TRBJ2-2; size: -; D: TRBD2; CDR3: CASSPASGTGELFF; DNA: TGTGCCAGCTCACCGGCTAGCGGTACCGGGGAGCTGTTTTTT
length: 16; V: TRBV2; J: TRBJ2-5; size: -; D: TRBD1; CDR3: CASSELRDRGPRTQYF; DNA: TGTGCCAGCAGTGAATTGCGGGACAGGGGACCTCGGACCCAGTACTTC
length: 14; V: TRBV30; J: TRBJ2-4; size: few; D: -; CDR3: CAWTPGQVWNIQYF; DNA: TGTGCCTGGACCCCAGGTCAGGTTTGGAACATTCAGTACTTC
length: 14; V: TRBV6-5; J: TRBJ1-1; size: -; D: TRBD1; CDR3: CASSGRTGVTEAFF; DNA: TGTGCCAGCAGTGGGAGGACAGGGGTGACTGAAGCTTTCTTT
length: 14; V: TRBV7-9; J: TRBJ2-7; size: -; D: TRBD2; CDR3: CASSGGRAGGEQYF; DNA: TGTGCCAGCAGTGGCGGGAGGGCCGGGGGAGAGCAGTACTTC
length: 12; V: TRBV29-1; J: TRBJ2-5; size: few; D: -; CDR3: CSVGAEQETQYF; DNA: TGCAGCGTTGGGGCAGAACAAGAGACCCAGTACTTC
length: 13; V: TRBV25-1; J: TRBJ1-1; size: few; D: -; CDR3: CASIVGAGTEAFF; DNA: TGTGCCAGCATAGTGGGGGCGGGTACTGAAGCTTTCTTT
length: 13; V: TRBV4-2; J: TRBJ2-7; size: -; D: -; CDR3: CASSQVGLFEQYF; DNA: TGTGCCAGCAGCCAAGTTGGTCTATTTGAGCAGTACTTC